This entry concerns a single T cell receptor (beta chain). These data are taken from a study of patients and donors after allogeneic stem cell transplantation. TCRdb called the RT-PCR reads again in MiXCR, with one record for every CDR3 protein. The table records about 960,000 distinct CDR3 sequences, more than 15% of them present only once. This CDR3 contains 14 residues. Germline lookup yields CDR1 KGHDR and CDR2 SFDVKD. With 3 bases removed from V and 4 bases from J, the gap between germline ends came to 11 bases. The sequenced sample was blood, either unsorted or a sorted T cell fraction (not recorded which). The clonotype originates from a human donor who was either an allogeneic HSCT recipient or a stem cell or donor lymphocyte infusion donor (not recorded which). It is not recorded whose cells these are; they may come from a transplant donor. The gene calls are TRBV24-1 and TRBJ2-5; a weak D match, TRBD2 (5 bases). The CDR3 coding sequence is TGTGCCACCAGTGATAGGATGGGGAGAGAGACCCAGTACTTC. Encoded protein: CATSDRMGRETQYF.